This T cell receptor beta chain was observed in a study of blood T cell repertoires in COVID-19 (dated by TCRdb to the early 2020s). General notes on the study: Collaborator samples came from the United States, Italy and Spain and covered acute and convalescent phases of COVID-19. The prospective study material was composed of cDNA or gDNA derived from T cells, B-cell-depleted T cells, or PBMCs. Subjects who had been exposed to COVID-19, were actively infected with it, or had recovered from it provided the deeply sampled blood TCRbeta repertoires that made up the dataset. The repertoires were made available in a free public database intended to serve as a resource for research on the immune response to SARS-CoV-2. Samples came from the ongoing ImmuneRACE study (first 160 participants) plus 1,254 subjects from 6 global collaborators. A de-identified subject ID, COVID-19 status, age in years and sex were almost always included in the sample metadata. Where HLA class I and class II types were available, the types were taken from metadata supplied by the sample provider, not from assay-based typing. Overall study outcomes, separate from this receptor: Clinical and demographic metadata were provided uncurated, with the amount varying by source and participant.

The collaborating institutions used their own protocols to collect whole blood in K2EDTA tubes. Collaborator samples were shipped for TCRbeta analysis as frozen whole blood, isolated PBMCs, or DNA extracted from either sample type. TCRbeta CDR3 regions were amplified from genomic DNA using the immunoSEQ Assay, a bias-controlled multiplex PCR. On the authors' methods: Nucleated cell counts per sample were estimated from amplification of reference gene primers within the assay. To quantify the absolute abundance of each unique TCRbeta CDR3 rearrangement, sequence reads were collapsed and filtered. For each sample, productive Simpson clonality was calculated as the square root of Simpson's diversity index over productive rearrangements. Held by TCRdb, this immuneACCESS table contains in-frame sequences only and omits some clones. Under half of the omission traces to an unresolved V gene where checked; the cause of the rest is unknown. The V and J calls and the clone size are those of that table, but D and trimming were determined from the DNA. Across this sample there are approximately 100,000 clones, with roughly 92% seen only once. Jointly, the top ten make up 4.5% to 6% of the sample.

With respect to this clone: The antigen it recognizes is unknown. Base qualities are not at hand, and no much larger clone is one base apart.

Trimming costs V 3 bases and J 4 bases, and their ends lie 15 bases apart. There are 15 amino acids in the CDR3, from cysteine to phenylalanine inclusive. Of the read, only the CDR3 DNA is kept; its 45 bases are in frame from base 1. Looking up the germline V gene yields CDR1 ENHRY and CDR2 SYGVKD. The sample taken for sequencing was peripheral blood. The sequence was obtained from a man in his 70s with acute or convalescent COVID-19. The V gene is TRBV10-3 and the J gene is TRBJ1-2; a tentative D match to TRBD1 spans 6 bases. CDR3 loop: CAISDGGRGSYGYTF. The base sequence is TGTGCCATCAGTGATGGGGGCAGGGGTAGCTATGGCTACACCTTC.